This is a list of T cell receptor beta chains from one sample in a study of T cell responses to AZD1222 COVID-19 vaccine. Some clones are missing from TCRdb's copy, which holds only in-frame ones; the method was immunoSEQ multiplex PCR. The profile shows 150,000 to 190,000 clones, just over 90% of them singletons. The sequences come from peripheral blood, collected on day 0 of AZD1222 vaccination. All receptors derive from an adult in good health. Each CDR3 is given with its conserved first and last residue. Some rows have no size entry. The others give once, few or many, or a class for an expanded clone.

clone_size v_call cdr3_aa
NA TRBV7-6 CASSLAANTEAFF
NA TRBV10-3 CAISGDGSYEQYF
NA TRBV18 CASSPAVSGRSNEQFF
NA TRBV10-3 CAISEHYNSPLHF
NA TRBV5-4 CASSYDDSYEQYF
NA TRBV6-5 CASSGLGHPNYGYTF
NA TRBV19 CASSAENTQYF
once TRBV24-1 CATSDPGQQETQYF
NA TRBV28 CGAGPNLNTEAFF
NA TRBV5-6 CASSFYQETQYF